Listed below are T cell receptor beta chains from one sample, sequenced in a study of T cells in tumors after PD-1 blockade. Assay: immunoSEQ multiplex PCR; the TCRdb copy retains only in-frame clones and omits some. The table has tens of thousands of clones, approximately 73% seen once. Sequenced here: PBMCs, sampled after anti-PD-1 treatment. The receptors derive from a human donor with basal cell carcinoma. Each CDR3 is given with its conserved first and last residue. The D gene is left open where the match is weak. Size tells how often a clone was seen (once, few, many) or the class of an expanded clone, and some rows leave it out.

>15|TRBV7-3|NA|TRBJ2-1|TRBD2
TGTGCCAGCAGCTGGGGACTAGCGGGTAACAATGAGCAGTTCTTC
CASSWGLAGNNEQFF
>15|TRBV15|few|TRBJ2-7|NA
TGTGCCACCAGCAGAGATTTCAGGACGTCCTACGAGCAGTACTTC
CATSRDFRTSYEQYF
>15|TRBV10-2|NA|TRBJ2-2|TRBD2
TGCGCCAGCAGTTTAGGACTAGCGGGAGCCGGGGAGCTGTTTTTT
CASSLGLAGAGELFF
>15|TRBV4-3|many|TRBJ1-1|TRBD1
TGCGCCAGCAGCCAACCGGGACAGCGAACAACTGAAGCTTTCTTT
CASSQPGQRTTEAFF
>14|TRBV3-1/TRBV3-2|NA|TRBJ1-1|TRBD1
TGTGCCAGCAGCCAATTACAGGGGGCGACTGAAGCTTTCTTT
CASSQLQGATEAFF
>14|TRBV7-2|NA|TRBJ1-4|NA
TGTGCCAGCAGCCCAAGAGGGAGGGGTGAAAAACTGTTTTTT
CASSPRGRGEKLFF
>11|TRBV27|NA|TRBJ2-5|NA
TGTGCCAGCAGTTTAGATGAGACCCAGTACTTC
CASSLDETQYF
>15|TRBV19|NA|TRBJ1-2|TRBD1
TGTGCCAGTAGTCCCCGACAGGGGCGGGTAAAGGGCTACACCTTC
CASSPRQGRVKGYTF
>15|TRBV19|NA|TRBJ2-5|TRBD1
TGTGCCAGTAGTATCGGACAGGGGGCCCGGGAGACCCAGTACTTC
CASSIGQGARETQYF
>14|TRBV6-5|NA|TRBJ2-2|NA
TGTGCCAGCAGTTACAGGGGGGACACCGGGGAGCTGTTTTTT
CASSYRGDTGELFF
>13|TRBV30|NA|TRBJ1-2|NA
TGTGCCTGGAGTGTAAGGACAGTCGGTGGCTACACCTTC
CAWSVRTVGGYTF